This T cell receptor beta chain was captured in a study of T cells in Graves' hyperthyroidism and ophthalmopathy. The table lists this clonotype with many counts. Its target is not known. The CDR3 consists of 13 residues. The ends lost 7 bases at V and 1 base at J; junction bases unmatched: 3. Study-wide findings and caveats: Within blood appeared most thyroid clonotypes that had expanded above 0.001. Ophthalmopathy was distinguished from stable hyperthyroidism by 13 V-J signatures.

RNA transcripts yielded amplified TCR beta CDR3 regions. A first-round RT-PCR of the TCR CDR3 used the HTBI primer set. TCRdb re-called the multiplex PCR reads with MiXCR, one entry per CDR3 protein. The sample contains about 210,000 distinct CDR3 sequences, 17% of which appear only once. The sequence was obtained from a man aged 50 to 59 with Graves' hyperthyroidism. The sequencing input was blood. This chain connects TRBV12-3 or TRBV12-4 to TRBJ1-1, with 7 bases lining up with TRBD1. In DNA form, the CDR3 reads TGTGCCAGCAATAGACAGGGGAACACTGAAGCTTTCTTT. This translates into CASNRQGNTEAFF.